These 29 T cell receptor beta chains originate from one sample sequenced in a study of precursors of human CD4 cytotoxic T cells. Four sorted CD4+ memory subsets, central memory, effector memory, IL-7R-high TEMRA and IL-7R-negative TEMRA, were UMI-sequenced. TCRdb passed the reads through MiXCR, listing each CDR3 protein once. This sample has approximately 500 distinct CDR3 sequences, with around a sixth found just once. The source material was memory CD4+ T cells from blood (PBMCs). The receptors were sampled from a human donor in good health.

This clonotype was detected a few times. The rearrangement joins TRBV5-8 to TRBJ2-3; D uncertain. Trimming pared 0 bases from V and 0 bases from J, leaving 5 bases between. CDR3 length: 14 residues. CDR1 and CDR2 from the germline V gene are SGHTS and YDEGEE. CDR3: CASSLVQSTDTQYF. CDR3 nucleotide sequence: TGTGCCAGCAGCTTGGTACAGAGCACAGATACGCAGTATTTT.

The V and J genes are TRBV7-9 and TRBJ2-2, with TRBD1 identical over 9 bases. The CDR3 is 17 residues long. Germline V lookup: CDR1 SEHNR, CDR2 FQNEAQ (reference sequence). V lost 1 base and J lost 3; bases outside the gene matches: 6. Written as DNA, the CDR3 is TGTGCCAGCAGCTTAGTGGACAGGGGACGCGACACCGGGGAGCTGTTTTTT. Translated, it gives CASSLVDRGRDTGELFF. Complete variable domain (other parts from reference TRBV7-9 and TRBJ2-2): DTGVSQNPRHKITKRGQNVTFRCDPISEHNRLYWYRQTLGQGPEFLTYFQNEAQLEKSRLLSDRFSAERPKGSFSTLEIQRTEQGDSAMYLCASSLVDRGRDTGELFFGEGSRLTVL.

Relative to its sample, this clonotype is hyperexpanded. The rearrangement links TRBV4-1 to TRBJ2-2; a possible D gene is TRBD1 (5 bases). Germline V gene sequence: CDR1 MGHRA, CDR2 YSYEKL. Between the trimmed V and J ends, which lost 1 base and 2 bases, there was a span of 8 bases. This CDR3 contains 15 residues. Written as DNA, the CDR3 is TGCGCCAGCAGCCAAGCGGACACAAACACCGGGGAGCTGTTTTTT. Protein product: CASSQADTNTGELFF.

CDR3 protein: CAWSVPGRGDEQYF. Here the CDR3 DNA reads TGTGCCTGGAGTGTACCCGGCAGGGGGGACGAGCAGTACTTC. V and J are TRBV30 and TRBJ2-7; TRBD1 might be the D (7 bases). The CDR3 length is 14 residues. The V gene's germline CDR1 is GTSNPN and CDR2 SVGIG (reference sequence). V lost 0 bases and J 5 bases, leaving 14 bases between the germline ends.

Concerning this clonotype: This clone may be a read error of a much larger clone one base away. The V and J genes are TRBV4-2 and TRBJ1-1; D is uncertain. Trimming took 2 bases from V and 0 from J, leaving 4 bases between them. Germline V lookup: CDR1 LGHNA, CDR2 YNFKEQ. This CDR3 has 13 residues. CDR3 loop: CASSQKVNTEAFF. CDR3 DNA sequence: TGTGCCAGCAGCCAAAAGGTGAACACTGAAGCTTTCTTT.

In its sample, this clonotype is large. The J gene is TRBJ1-5, the V gene TRBV5-1; D possibly corresponds to TRBD1 (5 bases). The germline CDR1 and CDR2 sequences are SGHRS and YFSETQ. V was pared by 0 bases and J by 4 bases, with 11 bases between. The CDR3 is 15 amino acids. CDR3 coding DNA: TGCGCCAGCAGCTTGGATCCAGGGCCAAATCAGCCCCAGCATTTT. Protein: CASSLDPGPNQPQHF.

By proportion, this clonotype is large. This rearrangement joins TRBV18 to TRBJ1-1; no definite D call. This CDR3 contains 13 residues. The germline gives CDR1 KGHSH, CDR2 LQKENI. V gave up 3 bases and J gave up 2 bases, with 7 bases separating them. This chain's CDR3 is CASSPGSNTEAFF. DNA for the CDR3: TGTGCCAGCTCACCCGGGTCAAACACTGAAGCTTTCTTT. Complete variable domain (other parts from reference TRBV18 and TRBJ1-1): NAGVMQNPRHLVRRRGQEARLRCSPMKGHSHVYWYRQLPEEGLKFMVYLQKENIIDESGMPKERFSAEFPKEGPSILRIQQVVRGDSAAYFCASSPGSNTEAFFGQGTRLTVV.

By share, this clonotype ranks as large. The chain links TRBV2 to TRBJ2-5; 11 bases map to TRBD2. Per germline, CDR1 SNHLY and CDR2 FYNNEI. V shed 10 bases and J 3 bases; nucleotides not matched to a gene: 7. The CDR3 runs to 14 residues. CDR3 sequence (DNA): TGTGCCACCCGCCCGGGACTAGCGGAAGAGACCCAGTACTTC. Amino acid sequence: CATRPGLAEETQYF.

By sample share, this clonotype is large (0.1 to 1%). V usage is TRBV5-4 and J usage is TRBJ2-5, with no clear D. CDR1 SGHNT and CDR2 YYREEE come from the germline V gene (reference sequence). This CDR3 has 14 residues. V gave up 0 bases and J gave up 5 bases, with 11 bases separating them. The CDR3 loop reads CASSLDVGLETQYF. In DNA form, the CDR3 reads TGTGCCAGCAGCTTGGACGTGGGCCTGGAGACCCAGTACTTC.

This rearrangement joins TRBV18 to TRBJ2-7, with D possibly matching TRBD2 (6 bases). V was shortened by 1 base and J by 0 bases, with 16 bases between the two germline ends. The length of the CDR3 is 17 residues. CDR1 and CDR2 from the germline V gene are KGHSH and LQKENI. CDR3 loop: CASSPLPGTRPSYEQYF. DNA of the CDR3: TGTGCCAGCTCACCACTTCCCGGGACTCGGCCCTCCTACGAGCAGTACTTC.

In its sample, this clonotype is large. This chain connects TRBV7-8 to TRBJ1-5; no definite D call. V lost 1 base and J lost 5, with 12 bases in between. Germline-derived CDR1 and CDR2 are SGHVS and FQNEAQ. The CDR3 totals 15 residues. CDR3 region: CASSLGSSSYQPQHF. CDR3 bases: TGTGCCAGCAGCTTAGGTAGTTCTTCCTATCAGCCCCAGCATTTT. Full variable domain (outside the CDR3, taken from reference TRBV7-8 and TRBJ1-5): GAGVSQSPRYKVAKRGQDVALRCDPISGHVSLFWYQQALGQGPEFLTYFQNEAQLDKSGLPSDRFFAERPEGSVSTLKIQRTQQEDSAVYLCASSLGSSSYQPQHFGDGTRLSIL.

This clonotype has a handful of counts. Written as DNA, the CDR3 is TGCGCCAGCAGCCCGGGAGGTCAGCGGGGCCAAGAGACCCAGTACTTC. This gives the protein CASSPGGQRGQETQYF. The chain recombines TRBV5-1 with TRBJ2-5, with 7 bases lining up with TRBD2. This CDR3 spans 16 amino acids. Looked up from germline, CDR1 is SGHRS and CDR2 is YFSETQ. With 4 bases clipped from V and 1 base from J, the junction kept 10 bases outside the gene matches.

This clonotype was seen a handful of times. The chain is built from TRBV24-1 and TRBJ2-3; D unclear. V lost 5 bases to trimming and J lost 2 bases, with 10 bases between them. Germline CDR1 reads KGHDR; CDR2 reads SFDVKD. The CDR3 totals 14 residues. The CDR3 bases are TGTGCCACCAGTGTGATGATAGTCACAGATACGCAGTATTTT. As protein: CATSVMIVTDTQYF.

The sample holds a few counts of this clonotype. The chain joins TRBV7-8 to TRBJ1-5, with a weak D call TRBD1 (5 bases). Germline-derived CDR1 and CDR2 are SGHVS and FQNEAQ. The CDR3 totals 14 residues. The germline V and J ends were trimmed by 6 bases and 2 bases, with 11 bases remaining between them. CDR3 DNA sequence: TGTGCCAGCAGACCTAAACAGGGCAATCAGCCCCAGCATTTT. This codes for CASRPKQGNQPQHF.

The table lists this clonotype with a few counts. This CDR3 reads CASSQSATGQETQYF. CDR3 bases: TGTGCCAGCAGCCAATCGGCGACAGGACAAGAGACCCAGTACTTC. The chain joins TRBV16 to TRBJ2-5, with D possibly TRBD1 on 6 matching bases. The CDR3 has 15 amino acids. The V and J ends lost 0 bases and 2 bases respectively, with 10 bases between them. The germline CDR1 and CDR2 sequences are KGHSY and FQNENV.

J is TRBJ1-6 and V is TRBV7-9, with a weak D call TRBD1 (6 bases). Trimming left V 5 bases short and J 6 bases short, with 17 bases between. The CDR3 extends over 16 amino acids. Germline assignment: CDR1 SEHNR and CDR2 FQNEAQ (reference sequence). CDR3: CASSAGVGQPNSPLHF. CDR3 in DNA: TGTGCCAGCAGCGCGGGGGTAGGACAGCCTAATTCACCCCTCCACTTT.

The chain carries TRBV7-9 and TRBJ2-1; maybe TRBD2 (5 bases). The CDR3 totals 13 residues. The V gene lost 5 bases and the J gene lost 2 bases, with 7 bases spanning the gap. From germline, CDR1 is SEHNR and CDR2 FQNEAQ (reference sequence). CDR3 nucleotides: TGTGCCAGCAGCCAACTAGCCTACAATGAGCAGTTCTTC. It codes for CASSQLAYNEQFF.

In this sample, this clonotype is large. The chain links TRBV3-1 to TRBJ2-2; unclear D gene. CDR1 and CDR2 from the germline V gene are LGHDT and YNNKEL (reference sequence). The CDR3 length is 11 residues. V was cut by 4 bases and J by 5 bases, with 2 bases left in between. The CDR3 coding sequence is TGTGCCAGCAGCCGTACCGGGGAGCTGTTTTTT. Residues: CASSRTGELFF.

This clonotype turned up a few times. The V and J genes are TRBV4-2 and TRBJ2-5, with D uncertain. Germline lookup yields CDR1 LGHNA and CDR2 YNFKEQ. This CDR3 comprises 16 residues. Trimming took off 0 bases at V and 5 bases at J, with 16 bases between the two ends. Written as DNA, the CDR3 is TGTGCCAGCAGCCAAGATCCCCCCTCGGTGGGGGAGACCCAGTACTTC. This encodes CASSQDPPSVGETQYF.

This clonotype was observed a few times. The chain joins TRBV5-4 to TRBJ2-5, with 7 bases identical to TRBD1. J gave up 7 bases and V 0 bases, and 6 bases lay outside the gene matches. Germline CDR1 SGHNT, CDR2 YYREEE (reference sequence). This CDR3 region has 14 residues. DNA for the CDR3: TGTGCCAGCAGCTTGGATGGGACAGTTGGGACCCAGTACTTC. This codes for CASSLDGTVGTQYF.

The V and J genes are TRBV5-5 and TRBJ2-7; D assignment may be TRBD1 or TRBD2 (6 bases each). The CDR3 loop spans 13 amino acids. Germline lookup yields CDR1 SGHKS and CDR2 YYEKEE (reference sequence). V dropped 0 bases and J dropped 6 bases, with 10 bases sitting between them. The chain's CDR3 is CASSLEWGAEQYF. The CDR3 nucleotides read TGTGCCAGCAGCTTGGAGTGGGGGGCCGAGCAGTACTTC. The complete variable domain, with remaining parts taken from reference TRBV5-5 and TRBJ2-7, reads DAGVTQSPTHLIKTRGQQVTLRCSPISGHKSVSWYQQVLGQGPQFIFQYYEKEERGRGNFPDRFSARQFPNYSSELNVNALLLGDSALYLCASSLEWGAEQYFGPGTRLTVT.

This clonotype was detected a few times. J is TRBJ2-5 and V is TRBV7-2; D is possibly TRBD1 or TRBD2 (5 bases each). The germline V and J ends were trimmed by 5 bases and 5 bases, with 12 bases remaining between them. Germline-derived CDR1 and CDR2 are SGHTA and FQGNSA. The CDR3 is made up of 13 amino acids. CDR3 region: CASSHGALETQYF. The DNA of the CDR3 is TGTGCCAGCAGCCACGGGGCTCTGGAGACCCAGTACTTC.

The CDR3 sequence: CSARGLQGRHTGELFF. The CDR3 DNA follows: TGCAGTGCTAGAGGATTACAGGGGCGGCATACCGGGGAGCTGTTTTTT. The chain employs TRBV20-1 and TRBJ2-2; 7 bases align to TRBD1. The CDR3 contains 16 residues. The V segment lost 1 base and the J segment 5 bases; nucleotides outside the gene matches: 10. Germline-derived CDR1 and CDR2 are DFQATT and SNEGSKA (reference sequence).

This clonotype has a handful of counts. The V and J genes are TRBV29-1 and TRBJ2-2; TRBD2 is a possible D gene (6 bases). The CDR3 length is 13 residues. In germline, CDR1 is SQVTM, CDR2 ANQGSEA. Trimming took off 7 bases at V and 1 base at J, with 10 bases between the two ends. The CDR3 loop reads CSAGTLNTGELFF. CDR3 bases: TGCAGCGCCGGGACTTTGAACACCGGGGAGCTGTTTTTT.

This clonotype was seen more than once but under ten times. The chain employs TRBV7-2 and TRBJ1-5; the match to TRBD1 covers 8 bases. V was clipped by 5 bases and J by 6 bases; unmatched bases: 6. CDR1 SGHTA and CDR2 FQGNSA come from the germline V gene. The CDR3 length is 14 residues. This CDR3 is CASSPGQGGQPQHF. For the CDR3, the DNA is TGTGCCAGCAGCCCAGGACAGGGCGGTCAGCCCCAGCATTTT.

Judged by abundance, this clonotype is large. V is TRBV20-1 and J is TRBJ1-6; 7 bases align to TRBD1. Trimming at V came to 4 bases and at J to 0 bases, leaving 3 bases not matched to a gene. Germline V CDR1 and CDR2: DFQATT, SNEGSKA (reference sequence). The CDR3 spans 15 residues. CDR3 bases: TGCAGTGCTAAAGGACAGGCCTCCTATAATTCACCCCTCCACTTT. Its protein product is CSAKGQASYNSPLHF.

This clonotype is classed as large (0.1 to 1%). The rearrangement links TRBV20-1 to TRBJ2-3; either TRBD1 or TRBD2 may fit D (5 bases each). Between the trimmed V and J ends, which lost 3 bases and 1 base, there was a span of 14 bases. The CDR3 has 15 residues. Germline V CDR1 and CDR2: DFQATT, SNEGSKA (reference sequence). CDR3 sequence (DNA): TGCAGTGCTAGCCCCCGGCAGGGAGGCACAGATACGCAGTATTTT. This codes for CSASPRQGGTDTQYF.

The chain employs TRBV7-9 and TRBJ2-7; 12 nucleotides agree with TRBD2. Germline trimming cut 6 bases from V and 0 bases from J; bases unmatched to any gene: 21. From germline, CDR1 is SEHNR and CDR2 FQNEAQ (reference sequence). The CDR3 runs to 21 residues. The CDR3 DNA sequence: TGTGCCAGCAGACCCCCTGATAAGACTAGCGGGAGAAGCCCCCACTCCTACGAGCAGTACTTC. As protein: CASRPPDKTSGRSPHSYEQYF.

This clonotype is deemed large. The genes are TRBV2 and TRBJ2-3; no firm D call. The CDR3 loop spans 15 amino acids. Trimming removed 1 base at V and 4 bases at J, with 12 bases between. Germline CDR1 SNHLY, CDR2 FYNNEI. CDR3 in amino acids: CASSEGLGRADTQYF. The DNA for the CDR3 is TGTGCCAGCAGTGAAGGGCTAGGTAGAGCAGATACGCAGTATTTT.